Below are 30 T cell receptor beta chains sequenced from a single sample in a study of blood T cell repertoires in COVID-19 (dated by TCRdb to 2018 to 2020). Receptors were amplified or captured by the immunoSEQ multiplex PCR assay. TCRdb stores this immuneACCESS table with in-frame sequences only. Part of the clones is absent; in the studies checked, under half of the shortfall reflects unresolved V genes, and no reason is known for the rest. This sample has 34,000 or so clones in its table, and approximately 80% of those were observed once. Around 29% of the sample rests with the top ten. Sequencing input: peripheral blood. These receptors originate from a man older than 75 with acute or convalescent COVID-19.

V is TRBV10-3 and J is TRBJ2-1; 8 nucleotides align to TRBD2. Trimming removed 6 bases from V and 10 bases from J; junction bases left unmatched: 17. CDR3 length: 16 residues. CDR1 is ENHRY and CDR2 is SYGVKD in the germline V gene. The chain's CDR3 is CAIRGGDWGAGVEQFF. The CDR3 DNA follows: TGTGCCATCAGGGGGGGAGACTGGGGAGCGGGGGTAGAGCAGTTCTTC.

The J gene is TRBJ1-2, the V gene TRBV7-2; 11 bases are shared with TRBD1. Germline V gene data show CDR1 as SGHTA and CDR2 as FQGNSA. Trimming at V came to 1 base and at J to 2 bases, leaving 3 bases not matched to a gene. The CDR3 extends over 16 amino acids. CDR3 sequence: CASSLVGTGGNYGYTF. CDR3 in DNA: TGTGCCAGCAGCTTAGTTGGGACAGGGGGGAACTATGGCTACACCTTC.

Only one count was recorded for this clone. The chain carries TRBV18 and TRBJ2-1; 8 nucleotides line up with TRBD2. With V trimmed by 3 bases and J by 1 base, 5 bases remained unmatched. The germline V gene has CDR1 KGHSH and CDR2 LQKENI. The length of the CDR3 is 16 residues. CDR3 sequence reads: CASSPGASGSYNEQFF. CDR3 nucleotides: TGTGCCAGCTCACCCGGGGCTAGCGGGTCCTACAATGAGCAGTTCTTC.

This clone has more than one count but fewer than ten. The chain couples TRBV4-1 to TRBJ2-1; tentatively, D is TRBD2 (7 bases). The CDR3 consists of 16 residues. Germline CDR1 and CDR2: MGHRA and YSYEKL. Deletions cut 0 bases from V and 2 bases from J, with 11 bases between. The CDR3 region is CASSQDLGGAYNEQFF. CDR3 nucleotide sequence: TGCGCCAGCAGCCAAGATCTAGGGGGGGCCTACAATGAGCAGTTCTTC.

CDR3 nucleotide sequence: TGCAGCGCTGTGGACAGGGATGGTCAGCCCCAGCATTTT. Its translation is CSAVDRDGQPQHF. The chain combines TRBV29-1 with TRBJ1-5, with 8 positions matching TRBD1. The CDR3 extends over 13 amino acids. Germline CDR1 SQVTM, CDR2 ANQGSEA. V dropped 7 bases and J dropped 6; count of bases not matched to a gene: 8.

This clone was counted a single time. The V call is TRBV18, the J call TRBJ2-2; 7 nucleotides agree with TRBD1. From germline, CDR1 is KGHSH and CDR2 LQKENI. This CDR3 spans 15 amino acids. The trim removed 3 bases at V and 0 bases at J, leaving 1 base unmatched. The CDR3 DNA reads TGTGCCAGCTCACCCGGGACAGCGAACACCGGGGAGCTGTTTTTT. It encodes CASSPGTANTGELFF.

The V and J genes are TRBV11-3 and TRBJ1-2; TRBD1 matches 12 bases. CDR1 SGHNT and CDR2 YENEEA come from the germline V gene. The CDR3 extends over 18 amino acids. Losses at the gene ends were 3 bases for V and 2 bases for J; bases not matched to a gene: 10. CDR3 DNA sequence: TGTGCCAGCAGCTTCCCCGGGACAGGGGGCAGGGAGAACTATGGCTACACCTTC. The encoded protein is CASSFPGTGGRENYGYTF.

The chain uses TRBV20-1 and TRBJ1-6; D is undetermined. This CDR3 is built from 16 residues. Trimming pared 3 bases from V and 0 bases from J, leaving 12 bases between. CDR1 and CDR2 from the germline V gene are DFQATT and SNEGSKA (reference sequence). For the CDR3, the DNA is TGCAGTGCTAGTTTAGTGGTGAGCTCCTATAATTCACCCCTCCACTTT. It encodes CSASLVVSSYNSPLHF.

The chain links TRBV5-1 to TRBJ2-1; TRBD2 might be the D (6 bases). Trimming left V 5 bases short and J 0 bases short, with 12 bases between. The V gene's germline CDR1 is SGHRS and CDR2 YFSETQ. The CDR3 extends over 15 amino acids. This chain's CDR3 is CASRLAQSSYNEQFF. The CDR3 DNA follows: TGCGCCAGCAGACTAGCTCAAAGCTCCTACAATGAGCAGTTCTTC.

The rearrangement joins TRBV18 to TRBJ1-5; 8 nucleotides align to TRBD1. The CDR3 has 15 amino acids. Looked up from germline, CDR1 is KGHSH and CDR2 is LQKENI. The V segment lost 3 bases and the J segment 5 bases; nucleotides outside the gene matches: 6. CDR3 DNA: TGTGCCAGCTCACCGGCGACAGGGGTCGATCAGCCCCAGCATTTT. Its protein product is CASSPATGVDQPQHF.

The CDR3 spells CASSRTGKTDEQYF. The CDR3 DNA reads as TGTGCCAGCAGCCGAACAGGGAAGACTGACGAGCAGTACTTC. The rearrangement uses TRBV7-9 and TRBJ2-7, with D perhaps matching TRBD1 (6 bases). This CDR3 spans 14 amino acids. In germline, CDR1 is SEHNR, CDR2 FQNEAQ (reference sequence). V lost 5 bases, J lost 5 bases, and 16 bases lay in between.

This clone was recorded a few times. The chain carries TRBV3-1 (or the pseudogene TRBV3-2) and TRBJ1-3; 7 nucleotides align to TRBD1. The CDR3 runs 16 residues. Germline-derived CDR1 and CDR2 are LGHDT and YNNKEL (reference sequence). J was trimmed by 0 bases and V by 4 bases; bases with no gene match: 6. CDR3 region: CASSPQTGSSGNTIYF. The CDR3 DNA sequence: TGTGCCAGCAGCCCGCAGACAGGGAGCTCTGGAAACACCATATATTTT.

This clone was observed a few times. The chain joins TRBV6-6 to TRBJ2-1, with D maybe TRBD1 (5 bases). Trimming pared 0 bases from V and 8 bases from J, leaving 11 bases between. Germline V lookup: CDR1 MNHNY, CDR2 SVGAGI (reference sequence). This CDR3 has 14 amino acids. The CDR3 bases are TGTGCCAGCAGTTACTCGACAGCGATCGATGAGCAGTTCTTC. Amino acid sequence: CASSYSTAIDEQFF.

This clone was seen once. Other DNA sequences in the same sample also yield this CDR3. CDR3 loop: CASSPNPGTGEVQYGYTF. CDR3 in DNA: TGTGCCAGCAGTCCAAACCCCGGGACAGGGGAGGTTCAGTATGGCTACACCTTC. The chain carries TRBV3-1 (or the pseudogene TRBV3-2) and TRBJ1-2, with 10 bases aligning to TRBD1. With 6 bases clipped from V and 5 bases from J, the junction kept 18 bases outside the gene matches. The germline V gene encodes CDR1 LGHDT and CDR2 YNNKEL (reference sequence). The CDR3 length is 18 residues.

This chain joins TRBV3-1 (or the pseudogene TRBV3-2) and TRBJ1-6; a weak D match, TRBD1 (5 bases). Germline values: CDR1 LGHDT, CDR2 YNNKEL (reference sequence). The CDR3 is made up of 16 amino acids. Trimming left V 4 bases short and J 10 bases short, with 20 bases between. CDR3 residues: CASSPTVGTKHSPLHF. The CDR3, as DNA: TGTGCCAGCAGCCCGACAGTGGGAACCAAGCACTCACCCCTCCACTTT.

The CDR3 reads CATSESGFYGYTF. DNA for the CDR3: TGTGCCACCAGTGAGTCCGGGTTCTATGGCTACACCTTC. The gene calls are TRBV24-1 and TRBJ1-2, with unresolved D. The CDR3 contains 13 residues. V gave up 4 bases and J gave up 4 bases, with 9 bases separating them. CDR1 and CDR2 (germline): KGHDR, SFDVKD.

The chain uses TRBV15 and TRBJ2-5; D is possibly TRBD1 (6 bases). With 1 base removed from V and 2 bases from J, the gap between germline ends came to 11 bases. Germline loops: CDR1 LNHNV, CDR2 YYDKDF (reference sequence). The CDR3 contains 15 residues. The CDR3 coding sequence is TGTGCCACCAGCAGAGGGGTACAGGGACAAGAGACCCAGTACTTC. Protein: CATSRGVQGQETQYF.

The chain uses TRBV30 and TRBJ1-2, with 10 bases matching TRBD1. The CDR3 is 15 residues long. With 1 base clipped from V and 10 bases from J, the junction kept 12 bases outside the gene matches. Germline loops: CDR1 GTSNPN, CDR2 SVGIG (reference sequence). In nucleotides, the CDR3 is TGTGCCTGGAGTGCGGGACAGGGGATGCTAAGTGTCTACACCTTC. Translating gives CAWSAGQGMLSVYTF.

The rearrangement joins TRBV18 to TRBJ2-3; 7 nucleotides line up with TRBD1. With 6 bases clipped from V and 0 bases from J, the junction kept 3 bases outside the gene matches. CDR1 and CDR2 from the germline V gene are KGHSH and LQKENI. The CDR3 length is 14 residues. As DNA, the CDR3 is TGTGCCAGCTCCCGGGACAGAAGCACAGATACGCAGTATTTT. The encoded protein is CASSRDRSTDTQYF.

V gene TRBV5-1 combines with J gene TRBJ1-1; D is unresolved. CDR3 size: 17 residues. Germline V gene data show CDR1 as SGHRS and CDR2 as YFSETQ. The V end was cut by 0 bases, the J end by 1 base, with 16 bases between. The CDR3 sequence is CASSLALQFLKNTEAFF. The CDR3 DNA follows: TGCGCCAGCAGCTTGGCCCTGCAGTTCTTAAAGAACACTGAAGCTTTCTTT.

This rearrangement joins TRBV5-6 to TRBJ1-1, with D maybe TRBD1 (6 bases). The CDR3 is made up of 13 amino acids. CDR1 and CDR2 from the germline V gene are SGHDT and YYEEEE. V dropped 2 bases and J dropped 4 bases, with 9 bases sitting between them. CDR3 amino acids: CASSLGRGTEAFF. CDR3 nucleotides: TGTGCCAGCAGCTTAGGCAGGGGCACTGAAGCTTTCTTT.

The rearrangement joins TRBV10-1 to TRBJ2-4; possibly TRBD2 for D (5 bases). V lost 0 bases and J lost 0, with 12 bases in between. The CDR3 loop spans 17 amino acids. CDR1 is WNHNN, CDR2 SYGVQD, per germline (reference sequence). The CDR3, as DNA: TGCGCCAGCAGTGAGTCGAGGGCACGTTTAGCCAAAAACATTCAGTACTTC. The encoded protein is CASSESRARLAKNIQYF.

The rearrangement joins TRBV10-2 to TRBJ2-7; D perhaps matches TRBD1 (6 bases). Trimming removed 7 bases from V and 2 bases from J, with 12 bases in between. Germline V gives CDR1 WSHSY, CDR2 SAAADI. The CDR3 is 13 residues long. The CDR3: CASKGDKTYEQYF. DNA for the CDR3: TGCGCCAGCAAGGGGGACAAGACCTACGAGCAGTACTTC.

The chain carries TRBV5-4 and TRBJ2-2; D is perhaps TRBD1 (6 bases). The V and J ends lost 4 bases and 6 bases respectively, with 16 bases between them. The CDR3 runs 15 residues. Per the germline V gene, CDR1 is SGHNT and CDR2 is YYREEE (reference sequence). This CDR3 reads CASSAPGQFAGELFF. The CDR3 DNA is TGTGCCAGCAGCGCCCCAGGACAGTTCGCCGGGGAGCTGTTTTTT.

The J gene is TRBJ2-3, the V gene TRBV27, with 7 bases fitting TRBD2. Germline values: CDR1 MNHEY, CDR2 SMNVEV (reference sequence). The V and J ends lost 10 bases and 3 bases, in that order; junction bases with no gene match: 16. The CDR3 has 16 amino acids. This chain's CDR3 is CATKFLGGLRTDTQYF. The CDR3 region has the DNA TGTGCCACCAAATTCTTGGGGGGGTTGAGGACAGATACGCAGTATTTT.

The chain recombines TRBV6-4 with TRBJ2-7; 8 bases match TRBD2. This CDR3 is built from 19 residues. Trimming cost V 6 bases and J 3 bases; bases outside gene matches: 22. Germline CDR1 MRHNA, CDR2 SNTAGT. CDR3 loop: CASSYDSLNKLAVVYEQYF. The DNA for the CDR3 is TGTGCCAGCAGCTATGACAGCCTAAATAAACTAGCGGTAGTCTACGAGCAGTACTTC.

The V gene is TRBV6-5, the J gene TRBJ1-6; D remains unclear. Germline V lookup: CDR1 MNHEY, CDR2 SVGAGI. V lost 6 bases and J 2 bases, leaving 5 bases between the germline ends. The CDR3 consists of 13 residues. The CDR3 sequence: CASSVPYNSPLHF. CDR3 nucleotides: TGTGCCAGCAGCGTTCCCTATAATTCACCCCTCCACTTT.

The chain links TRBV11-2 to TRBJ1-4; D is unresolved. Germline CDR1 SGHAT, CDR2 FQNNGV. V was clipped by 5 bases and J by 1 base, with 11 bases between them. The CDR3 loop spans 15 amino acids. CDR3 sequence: CASSKTRGTNEKLFF. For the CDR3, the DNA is TGTGCCAGCAGCAAGACCCGGGGAACTAATGAAAAACTGTTTTTT.

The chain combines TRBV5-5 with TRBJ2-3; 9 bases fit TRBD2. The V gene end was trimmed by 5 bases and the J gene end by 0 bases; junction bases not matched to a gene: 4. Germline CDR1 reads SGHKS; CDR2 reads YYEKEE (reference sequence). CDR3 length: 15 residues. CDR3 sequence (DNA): TGTGCCAGCAGACAAACTAGCGGGAGCACAGATACGCAGTATTTT. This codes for CASRQTSGSTDTQYF.

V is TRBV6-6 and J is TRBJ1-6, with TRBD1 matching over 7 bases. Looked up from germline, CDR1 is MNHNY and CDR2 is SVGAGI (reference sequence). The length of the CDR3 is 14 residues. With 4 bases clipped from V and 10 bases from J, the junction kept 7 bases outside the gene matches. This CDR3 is CASSFPDRNSPLHF. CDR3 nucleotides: TGTGCCAGCAGTTTTCCGGACAGGAACTCACCCCTCCACTTT.